A single T cell receptor beta chain is shown here with its context. Per the study methods: Amplification with reference gene primers provided the estimates of nucleated cell counts. Sequencing used immunoSEQ multiplex PCR; TCRdb keeps in-frame clones, though not all of them. V and J calls and clone size are copied from that table; D and trimming were computed from the DNA. The table has about 200,000 clones, 86% seen once. The data are from a study of blood T cell repertoires in COVID-19. Study-level background: Cohort 3 recovered donors had two negative PCRs, clearance, or symptom resolution. Italy, Spain and the United States were the sources of the convalescent and acute COVID-19 samples.

Germline V lookup: CDR1 SNHLY, CDR2 FYNNEI. This CDR3 has 12 residues. Trimming cost V 8 bases and J 5 bases; bases outside gene matches: 6. The participants were between roughly 18 and 100 years old and came from about two dozen US areas. The receptor comes from a woman in her thirties or forties in a cohort exposed to, infected with or recovered from COVID-19 (not recorded which). The sequenced sample was PBMCs or T cells enriched from blood (not recorded which). The chain couples TRBV2 to TRBJ2-7; 7 positions match TRBD1. The CDR3 DNA is TGTGCCAGCGACAGGGATGAAGACGAGCAGTACTTC. Translating gives CASDRDEDEQYF.